A selection of T cell receptor beta chains follows, all from one sample in a study of T cell repertoires in cytomegalovirus infection. One entry per CDR3 protein results from TCRdb running MiXCR on the reads. The sample holds hundreds of thousands of distinct CDR3 sequences, roughly 16% seen once. Sequencing used PBMCs. The receptors come from a human donor in good health (CMV status not recorded). Some clones in this sample may be carry-over from other donors' samples. The CDR3 runs from the conserved cysteine through the conserved F or W. A D gene is named only where the DNA matches it firmly. Clone size is shown for a subset of rows, as once, few, many or a class of expanded clone.

size | J | V | D | DNA | CDR3
- | TRBJ2-3 | TRBV7-2 | TRBD2 | TGTGCCAGCAGCTTAAGCGGTGCGGGGGAGGTCGCAGATACGCAGTATTTT | CASSLSGAGEVADTQYF
many | TRBJ1-1 | TRBV28 | - | TGTGCCAGCAGTTTCGCAGCAAGCCGGATCACTGAAGCTTTCTTT | CASSFAASRITEAFF
few | TRBJ1-4 | TRBV28 | TRBD1 | TGTGCCAGCGTGACGGGACAGGCCATGGAAAAACTGTTTTTT | CASVTGQAMEKLFF
- | TRBJ2-1 | TRBV27 | TRBD2 | TGTGCCAGCCGAAAAGCGGGGGGTTCCTACAATGAGCAGTTCTTC | CASRKAGGSYNEQFF
many | TRBJ2-1 | TRBV7-9 | - | TGTGCCAGCAGCGCAACATGGGCCTACAATGAGCAGTTCTTC | CASSATWAYNEQFF
many | TRBJ1-6 | TRBV7-2 | TRBD1 | TGTGCCAGCAGCTGGACAGGGGATCCGAGCTCCTATAATTCACCCCTCCACTTT | CASSWTGDPSSYNSPLHF
few | TRBJ1-4 | TRBV5-5 | TRBD1 | TGTGCCAGCAGCTTGATCGGGACAGGGGCTGAAAAACTGTTTTTT | CASSLIGTGAEKLFF
- | TRBJ1-6 | TRBV7-4 | - | TGTGCCAGCAGCCTCAGCTCCGGGGCAACCTCACCCCTCCACTTT | CASSLSSGATSPLHF
many | TRBJ1-5 | TRBV7-2 | - | TGTGCCAGCAGCTTAAGCCCTCAAGGGCGAGGACAGCCCCAGCATTTT | CASSLSPQGRGQPQHF
few | TRBJ1-1 | TRBV14 | TRBD1 | TGTGCCAGCAGCCAAGGGACAGGTATGAACACTGAAGCTTTCTTT | CASSQGTGMNTEAFF
few | TRBJ2-1 | TRBV11-3 | TRBD2 | TGTGCCAGCAGCTTAGGGGCGGGGGGGCCGAATGAGCAGTTCTTC | CASSLGAGGPNEQFF
many | TRBJ2-7 | TRBV7-9 | TRBD1 | TGTGCCAGCAGCGTCAGGGGGCATACCTACGAGCAGTACTTC | CASSVRGHTYEQYF
- | TRBJ2-7 | TRBV7-4 | - | TGTGCCAGCAGCTTATCCTACCTAGGCCAGGGGCAGTACTTC | CASSLSYLGQGQYF
many | TRBJ1-5 | TRBV7-2 | TRBD1 | TGTGCCAGCAGCTGGTTTTCTTCCGGACAGGGGAATCAGCCCCAGCATTTT | CASSWFSSGQGNQPQHF
- | TRBJ2-7 | TRBV20-1 | - | TGCAGTGCTAGAGATCGGAGGGGGGGACCCTACGAGCAGTACTTC | CSARDRRGGPYEQYF
few | TRBJ1-6 | TRBV20-1 | - | TGCAGTGCTAGGGGAATGGGGGTATCACCCCTCCACTTT | CSARGMGVSPLHF
- | TRBJ2-7 | TRBV7-9 | TRBD2 | TGTGCCAGCACCCTAGCGGGTTACGAGCAGTACTTC | CASTLAGYEQYF
- | TRBJ2-1 | TRBV5-4 | - | TGTGCCAGCAGCACCTACGGGACTTTATACAATGAGCAGTTCTTC | CASSTYGTLYNEQFF
- | TRBJ1-5 | TRBV10-3 | - | TGTGCCATCAGTGAGTCCACAGGGTGGGATCAGCCCCAGCATTTT | CAISESTGWDQPQHF
- | TRBJ1-1 | TRBV28 | - | TGTGCCAGCAGTCGAACTACTGAAGCTTTCTTT | CASSRTTEAFF
- | TRBJ1-2 | TRBV3-1 | - | TGTGCCAGCAGCCAAAGCGGGGTTGAGGGCGGCTACACCTTC | CASSQSGVEGGYTF
- | TRBJ2-3 | TRBV4-2 | TRBD2 | TGTGCCAGCAGCCGCGTTCTAGCGGGGGATGTGGGAGATACGCAGTATTTT | CASSRVLAGDVGDTQYF
many | TRBJ2-5 | TRBV2 | TRBD1 | TGTGCCAGCAGTTCCGGGACAGCCCAAGAGACCCAGTACTTC | CASSSGTAQETQYF
many | TRBJ1-2 | TRBV7-2 | - | TGTGCCAGCAGCTTAAACGGGGGCTATGGCTACACCTTC | CASSLNGGYGYTF
few | TRBJ2-1 | TRBV7-3 | - | TGTGCCAGCAGCTTGGGGGAGTCGCATGAGCAGTTCTTC | CASSLGESHEQFF
few | TRBJ2-1 | TRBV9 | TRBD1 | TGTGCCAGCAGCGTGGGGACAGGGGCAGCGGCCTTGTACAATGAGCAGTTCTTC | CASSVGTGAAALYNEQFF
once | TRBJ1-1 | TRBV10-3 | - | TGTGCCATCAGTGACCGCGGAGGCGACACTGAAGCTTTCTTT | CAISDRGGDTEAFF
- | TRBJ2-1 | TRBV7-7 | TRBD1 | TGTGCCAGCAGCCCACCGGGACAGGGGAAGCAGTTCTTC | CASSPPGQGKQFF
few | TRBJ1-3 | TRBV2 | - | TGTGCCAGCGGATCCGGGACTTCTGGAAACACCATATATTTT | CASGSGTSGNTIYF
- | TRBJ2-2 | TRBV5-1 | - | TGCGCCAGCAGCTCTGGCGAAAGCGGGGAGCTGTTTTTT | CASSSGESGELFF
few | TRBJ2-5 | TRBV4-1 | TRBD1 | TGCGCCAGCAGCCAAGCGTGGGACAGGGAAAGAGAGACCCAGTACTTC | CASSQAWDRERETQYF
- | TRBJ1-1 | TRBV20-1 | - | TGCAGTGCTGGACAGAACACTGAAGCTTTCTTT | CSAGQNTEAFF
many | TRBJ1-5 | TRBV7-2 | TRBD1 | TGTGCCAGCAGTGCCGGATACAGGGGGGAGCAGCCCCAGCATTTT | CASSAGYRGEQPQHF
- | TRBJ2-2 | TRBV19 | TRBD1 | TGTGCCAGCACGCCGGGACAGGGATGGACCGGGGAGCTGTTTTTT | CASTPGQGWTGELFF
few | TRBJ2-5 | TRBV19 | TRBD2 | TGTGCCAGTAGTAAGGGGACTAGCGGGGGTGAGACCCAGTACTTC | CASSKGTSGGETQYF
many | TRBJ2-1 | TRBV6-2/TRBV6-3 | - | TGTGCCAGCAGTTACTTAGATGAGCAGTTCTTC | CASSYLDEQFF
- | TRBJ2-2 | TRBV20-1 | - | TGCAGTGCCAGGCCTACGAACACCGGGGAGCTGTTTTTT | CSARPTNTGELFF
many | TRBJ2-1 | TRBV7-2 | TRBD2 | TGTGCCAGCAGCCCCCGGACTAGCGGGGGGGCTGGGGGCTACAATGAGCAGTTCTTC | CASSPRTSGGAGGYNEQFF
- | TRBJ2-1 | TRBV7-2 | TRBD2 | TGTGCCAGCAGCTTTCTGGGACTAGATTATGAGGAGCAGTTCTTC | CASSFLGLDYEEQFF
once | TRBJ2-7 | TRBV10-3 | TRBD1 | TGTGCCATCGGAACCGGGACAGGTACCGTTTCGGAGCAGTACTTC | CAIGTGTGTVSEQYF
- | TRBJ1-4 | TRBV5-1 | TRBD1 | TGCGCCAGCAGCATCTCCGGGACAGGGAATGAAAAACTGTTTTTT | CASSISGTGNEKLFF
many | TRBJ2-3 | TRBV5-1 | TRBD2 | TGCGCCAGCAGCCGGGGGTCTAGCGGGGCGGGCACAGATACGCAGTATTTT | CASSRGSSGAGTDTQYF
few | TRBJ2-7 | TRBV4-1 | - | TGCGCCAGCAGCCAAGAACGGGGATGGGATCACGAGCAGTACTTC | CASSQERGWDHEQYF
few | TRBJ2-5 | TRBV5-1 | - | TGCGCCAGCAGCTCCAGGGTAGAAGAGACCCAGTACTTC | CASSSRVEETQYF
few | TRBJ1-1 | TRBV12-3/TRBV12-4 | - | TGTGCCAGCAGTTCTGGGTGGACCACTGAAGCTTTCTTT | CASSSGWTTEAFF
- | TRBJ1-4 | TRBV6-6 | - | TGTGCCAGCAGTTACTCCGGGGCTCGGCGGTTGTCAACTAATGAAAAACTGTTTTTT | CASSYSGARRLSTNEKLFF
- | TRBJ2-7 | TRBV18 | - | TGTGCCAGCTCACCCGGACAGGGACTATCCTACGAGCAGTACTTC | CASSPGQGLSYEQYF
few | TRBJ2-7 | TRBV24-1 | TRBD2 | TGTGCCACCAGTGATTTTTGGAGTAGCGGGGCCGGGGACGAGCAGTACTTC | CATSDFWSSGAGDEQYF
- | TRBJ1-2 | TRBV5-1 | - | TGCGCCAGCAGCTTGGGACAGGTGCTGGATGGCTACACCTTC | CASSLGQVLDGYTF
few | TRBJ2-1 | TRBV19 | - | TGTGCCAGTAGTATCTCTGGGACACGCTCCTACAATGAGCAGTTCTTC | CASSISGTRSYNEQFF
- | TRBJ1-4 | TRBV12-3/TRBV12-4 | TRBD1 | TGTGCCAGCAGTCCCCGACAGGGGGCGGACGGAGAAAAACTGTTTTTT | CASSPRQGADGEKLFF
- | TRBJ1-6 | TRBV9 | TRBD1 | TGTGCCAGCAGCGTAGGACAGGGGAGAGATTCACCCCTCCACTTT | CASSVGQGRDSPLHF
few | TRBJ1-2 | TRBV6-1 | - | TGTGCCAGCAGTCGGGACGGAGATAACTATGGCTACACCTTC | CASSRDGDNYGYTF
- | TRBJ2-2 | TRBV2 | - | TGTGCCAGCAGTGAATACGGGGAGCTGTTTTTT | CASSEYGELFF
many | TRBJ2-7 | TRBV19 | - | TGTGCCAGTAGCCCGGGACTTACTAAGACCTACGAGCAGTACTTC | CASSPGLTKTYEQYF